Presented here are 2 T cell receptor beta chains from one specimen sequenced in a study of PD-1 blockade in classical Hodgkin lymphoma. The method was immunoSEQ multiplex PCR; TCRdb's version includes in-frame clones alone and lacks a portion of them. The sample lists approximately 150,000 clones, 78% occurring once. Each of the patients experienced relapse following autologous stem cell transplantation, and their brentuximab vedotin exposure differed. Source: peripheral blood mononuclear cells (PBMCs), taken before the second cycle of nivolumab. Receptor source: a human donor with classical Hodgkin lymphoma.

The chain combines TRBV27 with TRBJ1-2; D possibly corresponds to TRBD1 (5 bases). This CDR3 spans 18 amino acids. CDR1 is MNHEY, CDR2 SMNVEV, per germline (reference sequence). Trimming took 5 bases from V and 8 from J, leaving 30 bases between them. CDR3 residues: CASSPLVDKATPTWGYTF. In DNA form, the CDR3 reads TGTGCCAGCAGTCCACTCGTGGACAAGGCTACCCCCACTTGGGGCTACACCTTC.

V and J are TRBV21-1 and TRBJ1-1. TRBV21-1 represents a pseudogene. CDR3 length: 17 amino acids. The CDR3 loop is CASSKHRSGAMNTEAFF. CDR3 in DNA: TGTGCCAGCAGCAAACACCGGTCGGGGGCCATGAACACTGAAGCTTTCTTT.